Reported below is one T cell receptor beta chain. These data belong to a study of control samples from healthy donors and cancer patients. Germline V gives CDR1 MNHEY, CDR2 SVGAGI. The length of the CDR3 is 12 residues. The V end lost 8 bases, the J end lost 2 bases, and 9 bases lay between the germline ends. Method: immunoSEQ multiplex PCR; TCRdb's copy keeps in-frame clones and lacks some. The data show approximately 110,000 clones, roughly 90% seen once. The sample comprised blood. This sequence joins TRBV6-5 and TRBJ1-1; TRBD1 is a possible D gene (6 bases). The receptor comes from a woman in her late teens or twenties in good health. DNA for the CDR3: TGTGCCAGCGGACAGAGAAACACTGAAGCTTTCTTT. It codes for CASGQRNTEAFF.